These T cell receptor beta chains were read from a single sample in a study of control samples from healthy donors and cancer patients. Using immunoSEQ multiplex PCR, the repertoire was profiled, and TCRdb retains in-frame clones only, with some absent. The sample consists of some 130,000 clones, 90% of them appearing once. Sequenced sample: blood. Receptors were obtained from a man younger than 30 in good health. Both conserved end residues are part of each CDR3. Fields, in order: V gene, CDR3 protein.

TRBV14 | CASSLQEGTEAFF
TRBV7-9 | CASSLSGQGYNEQFF
TRBV5-6 | CASSLAGGSPTDTQYF
TRBV6-5 | CASSTGPFEAFF
TRBV6-1 | CASSESMPPTDTQYF
TRBV7-9 | CASSLGLAVLNEQFF
TRBV19 | CASSIGQGGADTQYF
TRBV3-1/TRBV3-2 | CASSQDRVVQETQYF
TRBV5-1 | CASGTGNQETQYF
TRBV5-6 | CASSYGPTGGDTGELFF
TRBV5-1 | CASSLAGGYTEAFF
TRBV15 | CATSRDPGQETQYF
TRBV7-2 | CASSLNAGREGVQETQYF
TRBV30 | CAWTSGGIAEAFF
TRBV19 | CASSIGGVGQETQYF
TRBV5-6 | CASSYGYNEQFF
TRBV2 | CASSEEPPETQYF
TRBV7-9 | CASSFVSGANVLTF
TRBV5-1 | CASSNSGGATFF
TRBV7-3 | CASSLQGNGANVLTF
TRBV18 | CASSPSADTQYF
TRBV6-5 | CASTPSGANVLTF
TRBV6-6 | CASYTAIGDNEQFF
TRBV4-2 | CASSQEPPPRGLSSQPQHF
TRBV7-2 | CASSLRGQLMGQETQYF
TRBV6-5 | CASSYSSGSINEQFF
TRBV27 | CASSPTGISYEQYF
TRBV4-3 | CASSQEGGTFFSGANVLTF
TRBV19 | CASTAGSMRGTDTQYF
TRBV10-2 | CASSETGQGPYEQYF
TRBV11-2 | CASGEDANYGYTF
TRBV29-1 | CSVEGVLAAGDQSSYNEQFF
TRBV7-9 | CASSQLAGADEQFF